This TCR beta chain derives from a study of T cell responses to AZD1222 COVID-19 vaccine (dated by TCRdb to the early 2020s). Regarding the study in general: AZD1222 recipients with second doses at about 4 weeks or about 12 weeks were pooled, because spike-specific TCR depth and breadth did not differ between schedules. TCR sequencing covered some 240 trial participants: about 210 given two doses of AZD1222 and approximately 25 given two doses of MenACWY control vaccine. Trial participants were enrolled by age into 18-55, 56-69 and 70-plus year subgroups, with about 150, 28 and 57 TCR-sequenced participants respectively. General findings and caveats noted by the study authors: Most participants were white British and females outnumbered males, and the authors suggested that clonal diversity may have been underestimated. The vaccine-associated CD4 TCRs covered the entire spike protein, and the dominant responses fell in regions 160-218 and 743-854. Reportedly, almost half of the unique spike-specific TCRs recognized epitopes lying outside the regions that are mutated in the B.1.351 and B.1.1.7 variants. The 56-69-year group was small, and its depth increase did not reach significance, likely because of low power. Only six or seven AZD1222 recipients were SARS-CoV-2 seropositive at baseline, limiting conclusions about previously exposed vaccinees. Because no samples from the day 14 peak response were available, repertoires could be characterized only after the peak T cell response. After two AZD1222 doses, spike-specific TCR breadth and depth were significantly higher than at day 0 and than in MenACWY recipients.

The time point label for this specimen denotes: baseline before first vaccination. Vaccinee samples were obtained from the UK trials COV001 and COV002, which included a single-blind randomized controlled phase 2/3 trial of AZD1222 (ChAdOx1 nCoV-19) in healthy adults. For TCRbeta chain sequencing, PBMC samples from trial participants were taken at day 0 and at day 28 after the second dose. The CDR3 regions of human TCRbeta chains were subjected to immunosequencing. On the authors' methods: Repertoire TCRs were checked for matches against a reference library of SARS-CoV-2-specific TCRs that had been generated using the MIRA antigen-specificity platform. Breadth was defined as the fraction of unique TCRs that were SARS-CoV-2-associated. Depth was defined as the fraction of total T cells that were SARS-CoV-2-associated. Using the MIRA data, each spike-specific TCR was assigned both to the spike region to which the TCR was reactive and to a CD4 or CD8 class. Log10-transformed breadth and depth values were compared by one-way ANOVA with Sidak's multiple comparisons tests. This is the immuneACCESS table as TCRdb keeps it, with only in-frame sequences that have V and J called. A part of the clones is gone; compared with another copy, unresolved V genes explain less than half, and the rest is unexplained. V and J calls and clone size come straight from that table; D and trimming were deduced from the DNA. The sample table records 150,000 to 200,000 clones; around 88% of these occur just once. The ten largest account for roughly 7.7% of the sample.

As regards this clone: Its antigen target is currently unknown. Per-nucleotide qualities are absent, and no much larger clonotype sits a single base away.

This clonotype was obtained from an adult in good health. The specimen was peripheral blood, collected on day 0 of AZD1222 vaccination.

In nucleotide form, the sequence is TGTGCCAGCAGCCTAAACGGGGGGGCAATGCGGAATGAGCAGTTCTTC. It is translated as CASSLNGGAMRNEQFF. This receptor chain uses TRBV7-2 and TRBJ2-1; TRBD2 fits 8 bases in the junction. The CDR3 runs 16 amino acids, cysteine and phenylalanine included. Only the CDR3 portion is preserved as DNA: 48 bases, with reading frame beginning at the first base. Germline trimming: 5 bases from V, 7 bases from J; junction bases outside gene matches: 13. Taken from the germline V gene, the CDR1 and CDR2 loops are SGHTA and FQGNSA.